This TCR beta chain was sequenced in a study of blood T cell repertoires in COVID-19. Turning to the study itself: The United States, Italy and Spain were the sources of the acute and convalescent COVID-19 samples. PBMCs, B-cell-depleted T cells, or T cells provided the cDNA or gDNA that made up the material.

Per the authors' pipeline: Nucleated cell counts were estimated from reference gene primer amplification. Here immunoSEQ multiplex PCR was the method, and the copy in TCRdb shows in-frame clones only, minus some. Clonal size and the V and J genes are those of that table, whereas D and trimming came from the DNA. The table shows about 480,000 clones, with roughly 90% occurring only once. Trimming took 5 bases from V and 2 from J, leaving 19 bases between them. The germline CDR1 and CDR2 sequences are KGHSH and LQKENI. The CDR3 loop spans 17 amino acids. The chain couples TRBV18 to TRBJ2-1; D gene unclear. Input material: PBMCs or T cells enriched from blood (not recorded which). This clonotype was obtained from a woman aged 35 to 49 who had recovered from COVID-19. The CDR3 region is CASSSQGGVITYNEQFF. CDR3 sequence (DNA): TGTGCCAGCTCATCACAAGGCGGTGTCATAACCTACAATGAGCAGTTCTTC.